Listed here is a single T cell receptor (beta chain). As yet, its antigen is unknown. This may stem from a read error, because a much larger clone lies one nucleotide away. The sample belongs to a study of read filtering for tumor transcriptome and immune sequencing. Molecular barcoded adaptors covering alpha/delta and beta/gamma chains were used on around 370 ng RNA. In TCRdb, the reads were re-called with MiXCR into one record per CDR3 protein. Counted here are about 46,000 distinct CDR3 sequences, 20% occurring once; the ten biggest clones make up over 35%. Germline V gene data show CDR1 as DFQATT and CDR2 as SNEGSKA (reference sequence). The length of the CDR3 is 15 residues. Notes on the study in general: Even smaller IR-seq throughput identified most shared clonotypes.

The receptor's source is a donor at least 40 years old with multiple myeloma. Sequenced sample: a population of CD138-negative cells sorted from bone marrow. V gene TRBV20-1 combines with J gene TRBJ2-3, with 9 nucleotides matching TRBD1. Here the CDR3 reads CSATGQGWSTDTRYF. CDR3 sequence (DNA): TGCAGTGCTACCGGACAGGGGTGGAGCACAGATACGCGGTATTTT.